The entry below describes one T cell receptor (beta chain). Methods used by the authors: Using reference gene primer amplification, nucleated cell counts were estimated. The protocol was immunoSEQ multiplex PCR, while the TCRdb copy is restricted to in-frame clones and leaves out a portion. Clone size and V and J calls were adopted from that table, with D and trimming inferred from the DNA. The table shows 140,000 to 150,000 clones, with over 70% occurring only once. The V gene end was trimmed by 5 bases and the J gene end by 2 bases; junction bases not matched to a gene: 4. Germline CDR1 reads SGHTS; CDR2 reads YDEGEE. This CDR3 is built from 13 residues. This entry is derived from a study of blood T cell repertoires in COVID-19. Turning to the study itself: Acute and convalescent COVID-19 samples came from the United States, Italy and Spain. Sources were T cells, B-cell-depleted T cells, or PBMCs; the material itself was cDNA or gDNA.

The source of this sequence is an elderly man with acute or convalescent COVID-19. The genes are TRBV5-8 and TRBJ2-7; 7 bases map to TRBD1. Sequenced: peripheral blood. The CDR3 DNA reads as TGTGCCAGCAGACACAGGGGCGCCTACGAGCAGTACTTC. Encoded protein: CASRHRGAYEQYF.